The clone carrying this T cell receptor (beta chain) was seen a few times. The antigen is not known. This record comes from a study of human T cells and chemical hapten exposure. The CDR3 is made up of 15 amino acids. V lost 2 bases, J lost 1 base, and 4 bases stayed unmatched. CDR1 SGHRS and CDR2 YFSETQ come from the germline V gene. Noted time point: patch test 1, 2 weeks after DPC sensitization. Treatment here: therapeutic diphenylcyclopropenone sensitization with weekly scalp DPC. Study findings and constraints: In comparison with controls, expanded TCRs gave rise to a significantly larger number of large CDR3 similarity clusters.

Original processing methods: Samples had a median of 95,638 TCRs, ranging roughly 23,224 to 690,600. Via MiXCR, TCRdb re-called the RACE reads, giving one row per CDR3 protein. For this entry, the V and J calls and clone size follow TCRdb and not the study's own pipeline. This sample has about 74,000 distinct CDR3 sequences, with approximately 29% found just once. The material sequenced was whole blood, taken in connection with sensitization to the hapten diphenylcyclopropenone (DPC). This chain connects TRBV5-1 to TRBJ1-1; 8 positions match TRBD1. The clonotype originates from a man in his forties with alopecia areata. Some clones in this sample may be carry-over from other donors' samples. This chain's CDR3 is CASSLGQGRNTEAFF. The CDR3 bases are TGCGCCAGCAGCTTAGGACAGGGACGGAACACTGAAGCTTTCTTT.